The next 14 T cell receptor beta chains were all read from a single sample in a study of vaccination and CD4 T cells after COVID-19. Their antigens are not known. Treatment: roughly ten-day PBMC culture with coronavirus spike peptide pools or control peptides (ViraFEST assay). Investigators obtained the unexposed donor's CD4+ T cells before the COVID-19 pandemic (2011-2018). The Oncomine TCR Beta short-read assay sequenced DNA from cultured CD4+ T cells. TCRdb reprocessed the PCR reads with MiXCR, giving one entry per CDR3 protein. The sample lists several thousand distinct CDR3 sequences, approximately 50% occurring once. Source material: CD4+ T cells from blood, cultured in vitro. These receptors all come from a human donor in good health.

The gene calls are TRBV7-9 and TRBJ1-1; 9 bases are shared with TRBD1. Germline-derived CDR1 and CDR2 are SEHNR and FQNEAQ (reference sequence). Trimming at V came to 2 bases and at J to 10 bases, leaving 8 bases not matched to a gene. This CDR3 has 14 amino acids. CDR3: CASSLLSTGGIAFF. DNA for the CDR3: TGTGCCAGCAGCTTATTGTCGACAGGGGGTATAGCTTTCTTT.

The rearrangement joins TRBV7-3 to TRBJ2-3; 10 bases are shared with TRBD2. The CDR3 is 15 amino acids. Per the germline V gene, CDR1 is SGHTA and CDR2 is FQGTGA. V was pared by 4 bases and J by 6 bases, with 7 bases of the junction left unmatched. The CDR3 nucleotides read TGTGCCAGCAGCTGGACTAGCGGTCTTACGGATACGCAGTATTTT. It yields the protein CASSWTSGLTDTQYF.

This chain links TRBV12-3 or TRBV12-4 with TRBJ2-2, with D unresolved. The CDR3 extends over 14 amino acids. Trimming removed 5 bases at V and 5 bases at J, with 12 bases between. CDR3 in amino acids: CASSADPRTGELFF. The CDR3 nucleotides read TGTGCCAGCAGTGCTGATCCCCGGACCGGGGAGCTGTTTTTT.

The sample holds one count of this clonotype. The V call is TRBV6-1, the J call TRBJ1-4; a weak D match, TRBD1 (6 bases). V dropped 7 bases and J dropped 8 bases, with 17 bases sitting between them. Germline V gene lookup returns CDR1 MNHNS and CDR2 SASEGT. CDR3 length: 14 amino acids. The CDR3 DNA reads TGTGCCAGCAAGGTTGGGGGGCCTGGGGAAAAACTGTTTTTT. It specifies CASKVGGPGEKLFF.

Only a few counts were recorded for this clonotype. V and J are TRBV7-9 and TRBJ1-3, with D uncertain. Germline V lookup: CDR1 SEHNR, CDR2 FQNEAQ (reference sequence). Trimming took off 7 bases at V and 7 bases at J, with 17 bases between the two ends. The CDR3 totals 14 residues. CDR3 residues: CASTRGAAGNTIYF. The CDR3 bases are TGTGCCAGCACCCGCGGCGCAGCCGGGAACACCATATATTTT.

This clonotype was detected only a few times. The chain combines TRBV7-3 with TRBJ2-7; 7 nucleotides match TRBD2. The CDR3 is made up of 16 amino acids. V gave up 5 bases and J gave up 0 bases; unmatched junction bases: 10. Germline assignment: CDR1 SGHTA and CDR2 FQGTGA. CDR3 sequence (DNA): TGTGCCAGCAGCCGATCTAGCGGAAGTACCTCCTACGAGCAGTACTTC. This encodes CASSRSSGSTSYEQYF. Together with reference TRBV7-3 and TRBJ2-7, the CDR3 gives the full variable domain: GAGVSQTPSNKVTEKGKYVELRCDPISGHTALYWYRQSLGQGPEFLIYFQGTGAADDSGLPNDRFFAVRPEGSVSTLKIQRTERGDSAVYLCASSRSSGSTSYEQYFGPGTRLTVT.

The rearrangement uses TRBV27 and TRBJ1-2; weak D call: TRBD1 (5 bases). V was shortened by 3 bases and J by 4 bases, with 18 bases between the two germline ends. This CDR3 is 16 amino acids long. Germline V CDR1 and CDR2: MNHEY, SMNVEV (reference sequence). Here the CDR3 reads CASSFSRDGGSYGYTF. CDR3 coding DNA: TGTGCCAGCAGTTTCTCCCGTGATGGGGGAAGCTATGGCTACACCTTC.

The CDR3 region has the DNA TGTGCCGCAAACAGGGGGCTAGCGACTGAAGCTTTCTTT. It encodes CAANRGLATEAFF. The chain couples TRBV30 to TRBJ1-1; TRBD1 matches at 9 bases. This CDR3 is 13 amino acids long. Germline-derived CDR1 and CDR2 are GTSNPN and SVGIG (reference sequence). The V gene end was trimmed by 8 bases and the J gene end by 5 bases; junction bases not matched to a gene: 9.

In its sample, this clonotype was seen a few times. The J gene is TRBJ1-5, the V gene TRBV20-1, with TRBD1 matching over 8 bases. V shed 6 bases, J shed 11 bases, and the junction held 18 bases outside the gene matches. The CDR3 consists of 15 residues. Germline V gene data show CDR1 as DFQATT and CDR2 as SNEGSKA (reference sequence). CDR3: CSAKGPDRGERTQHF. Written as DNA, the CDR3 is TGCAGTGCCAAAGGTCCTGACAGGGGTGAGAGGACCCAGCATTTT.

The genes are TRBV6-5 and TRBJ1-5; D remains ambiguous. Deletions cut 4 bases from V and 7 bases from J, with 11 bases between. CDR3 length equals 13 residues. Per the germline V gene, CDR1 is MNHEY and CDR2 is SVGAGI. Written as DNA, the CDR3 is TGTGCCAGCAGTTTACGACTTGGCCAGCCCCAGCATTTT. This gives the protein CASSLRLGQPQHF.

This clonotype was recorded a few times. The CDR3 DNA sequence: TGTGCCAGCAGCTTAGGTTCAGGAGCTTTCTTT. Residues: CASSLGSGAFF. The chain recombines TRBV11-2 with TRBJ1-1; unclear D gene. Per germline, CDR1 SGHAT and CDR2 FQNNGV. The CDR3 has 11 residues. Trimming shortened V by 1 base and J by 10 bases, and 7 bases separated the two germline ends.

This clonotype was counted a few times. The CDR3 loop reads CASFSWSGEETQYF. CDR3 in DNA: TGTGCCAGCTTTAGTTGGTCGGGGGAAGAGACCCAGTACTTC. The chain combines TRBV21-1 with TRBJ2-5; the table calls TRBD1, which could not be checked here. TRBV21-1 represents a pseudogene. CDR3 length: 14 residues.

There are a few counts of this clonotype. This rearrangement joins TRBV6-1 to TRBJ2-2; D gene ambiguous. The V end lost 5 bases, the J end lost 1 base, and 8 bases lay between the germline ends. The germline gives CDR1 MNHNS, CDR2 SASEGT. This CDR3 contains 14 residues. The CDR3 nucleotides are TGTGCCAGCAGTCCGGCCCTGAACACCGGGGAGCTGTTTTTT. This translates into CASSPALNTGELFF.

This clonotype came up a few times. The CDR3 region has the DNA TGCAGTCCGAGGCTAGCGGGGGCCACAGATACGCAGTATTTT. It yields the protein CSPRLAGATDTQYF. V and J are TRBV20-1 and TRBJ2-3; 10 positions match TRBD2. Germline trimming cut 8 bases from V and 2 bases from J; bases unmatched to any gene: 7. This CDR3 comprises 14 residues. Germline CDR1 and CDR2: DFQATT and SNEGSKA (reference sequence).